The T cell receptor (beta chain) under discussion was sequenced for a study of breast tumors, draining lymph nodes, adjacent tissues. MiXCR was run by TCRdb on the multiplex PCR reads, yielding one entry per CDR3 protein. This sample has approximately 210,000 distinct CDR3 sequences; roughly 32% occur once, and the top ten carry more than 1.3%. V was clipped by 6 bases and J by 4 bases; unmatched bases: 8. CDR3 length equals 17 residues. From germline, CDR1 is MNHEY and CDR2 SVGEGT. The lymph nodes were axillary draining lymph nodes from breast cancer patients. The sample consisted of axillary lymph node tissue. The gene calls are TRBV6-2 or TRBV6-3 and TRBJ2-1, with 14 nucleotides matching TRBD2. The source is a female donor with breast cancer. Some clones in this sample may be carry-over from other donors' samples. Written as DNA, the CDR3 is TGTGCCAGCAGAACCGGGACTAGCGGGAGCCCTTACAATGAGCAGTTCTTC. Protein: CASRTGTSGSPYNEQFF.